This T cell receptor beta chain appears in the sequencing data of a study of blood T cells in healthy people across ages. A sample-barcoded 5' primer and a J-beta primer mix were used in a second PCR of about 6 to 11 cycles. MiXCR, applied by TCRdb to the 5' RACE reads, yields one record per CDR3 protein. In the table there are 540,000 or so distinct CDR3 sequences, roughly a quarter of which are singletons. Germline V gene data show CDR1 as SGDLS and CDR2 as YYNGEE. V gave up 6 bases and J gave up 4 bases; unmatched junction bases: 7. The CDR3 totals 14 residues. Sequencing was performed on blood. The genes are TRBV9 and TRBJ1-1, with 9 positions matching TRBD1. This TCR came from a woman between 65 and 79 years old in good health. DNA for the CDR3: TGTGCCAGCAACAGGGGGCAAGTAGGCACTGAAGCTTTCTTT. Translation: CASNRGQVGTEAFF.